These 11 T cell receptor beta chains came from one sample sequenced in a study of OX40 agonist ivuxolimab in advanced cancers. Repertoires were generated with immunoSEQ multiplex PCR, while TCRdb's copy carries only in-frame clones and drops some. The sample consists of fewer than 80,000 clones, over 65% of them appearing once. Sequenced material: CD4+ or CD8+ T cells sorted from blood, taken in a trial of the OX40 agonist ivuxolimab. The receptors were gathered from an adult with an advanced solid tumor such as melanoma, head and neck, liver or kidney cancer.

The chain has TRBV6-5 and TRBJ2-2, with TRBD2 matching 7 bases. CDR1 is MNHEY, CDR2 SVGAGI, per germline. After removal of 8 bases from V and 5 bases from J, the junction contained 8 bases not matched to a gene. The CDR3 consists of 14 residues. In nucleotides, the CDR3 is TGTGCCAGCTGCCGACTAGCACCTACCGGGGAGCTGTTTTTT. Amino acid sequence: CASCRLAPTGELFF.

The DNA of the CDR3 is TGTGCCAGCAGTTACCCCGGGCGACCAAATGAGCAGTTCTTC. This gives the protein CASSYPGRPNEQFF. The genes are TRBV6-6 and TRBJ2-1; no firm D call. V lost 2 bases to trimming and J lost 7 bases, with 12 bases between them. The CDR3 sequence is 14 residues long. Germline CDR1 and CDR2: MNHNY and SVGAGI (reference sequence).

The chain combines TRBV7-2 with TRBJ1-4, with 8 bases that match TRBD1. J was trimmed by 3 bases and V by 2 bases; bases with no gene match: 5. The CDR3 is 16 amino acids. In germline, CDR1 is SGHTA, CDR2 FQGNSA. The CDR3 region has the DNA TGTGCCAGCAGCTTAAGACAGGGGCTCTCTAATGAAAAACTGTTTTTT. Protein product: CASSLRQGLSNEKLFF.

Comment on this clone: A read error may account for a junction end that differs from germline. The V call is TRBV7-7, the J call TRBJ2-2; TRBD1 matches 7 bases. From germline, CDR1 is SSHAT and CDR2 FNYEAQ (reference sequence). This CDR3 is 18 amino acids long. CDR3 nucleotide sequence: TGTGCTAGCAGCTTATTCCCAGGGGGTACAACGAACACCGGGGAGCTGTTTTTT. Protein: CASSLFPGGTTNTGELFF.

V is TRBV5-1 and J is TRBJ1-4, with D possibly being TRBD1 (5 bases). The germline gives CDR1 SGHRS, CDR2 YFSETQ. Trimming removed 2 bases from V and 8 bases from J, with 10 bases in between. The CDR3 has 13 amino acids. The chain's CDR3 is CASSFGAGEKLFF. The CDR3, as DNA: TGCGCCAGCAGCTTTGGGGCGGGCGAAAAACTGTTTTTT.

The rearrangement joins TRBV20-1 to TRBJ2-1; D is unresolved. CDR3 length: 11 amino acids. Germline values: CDR1 DFQATT, CDR2 SNEGSKA (reference sequence). Trimming left V 5 bases short and J 4 bases short, with 6 bases between. CDR3 coding DNA: TGCAGTGCTCCCCAATACAATGAGCAGTTCTTC. It encodes CSAPQYNEQFF.

This sequence joins TRBV5-1 and TRBJ1-1; D perhaps matches TRBD1 (6 bases). CDR1 is SGHRS and CDR2 is YFSETQ in the germline V gene. This CDR3 comprises 16 residues. Trimming took off 2 bases at V and 5 bases at J, with 19 bases between the two ends. As DNA, the CDR3 is TGCGCCAGCAGCTTCCCGGAGGCCAGGGGAGGGACTGAAGCTTTCTTT. Protein product: CASSFPEARGGTEAFF.

The genes are TRBV18 and TRBJ2-7; 11 bases fit TRBD2. J gave up 6 bases and V 1 base, and 8 bases lay outside the gene matches. Germline V gene data show CDR1 as KGHSH and CDR2 as LQKENI. This CDR3 contains 16 residues. DNA for the CDR3: TGTGCCAGCTCACCACTGATACTAGCGGGAGTTGGCGAGCAGTACTTC. It yields the protein CASSPLILAGVGEQYF.

J is TRBJ2-2 and V is TRBV29-1; the D gene is possibly TRBD2 (6 bases). The CDR3 has 16 amino acids. V was pared by 7 bases and J by 7 bases, with 25 bases between. CDR1 and CDR2 (germline): SQVTM, ANQGSEA. The CDR3 nucleotides read TGCAGCGCTTCCACAGGCGGAGGGAGGAAGGTCGGGGAGCTGTTTTTT. This translates into CSASTGGGRKVGELFF.

The chain carries TRBV2 and TRBJ1-5; D call uncertain. Germline V gene sequence: CDR1 SNHLY, CDR2 FYNNEI. V was shortened by 3 bases and J by 7 bases, with 16 bases between the two germline ends. The CDR3 is 15 residues long. CDR3 DNA sequence: TGTGCCAGCAGTGACTCCGGGGTCTCGGGACAGCCCCAGCATTTT. Encoded protein: CASSDSGVSGQPQHF.

The gene calls are TRBV19 and TRBJ1-2; D uncertain. The V end lost 7 bases, the J end lost 5 bases, and 14 bases lay between the germline ends. Germline CDR1 and CDR2: LNHDA and SQIVND (reference sequence). This CDR3 region has 13 residues. The DNA for the CDR3 is TGTGCCAGTACGAGGTCCGAAGGGTATGGCTACACCTTC. Translated: CASTRSEGYGYTF.